This TCR beta chain was retrieved from a study of technical replicates of blood from several donors. V was trimmed by 6 bases and J by 0 bases, leaving 8 bases between them. CDR1 is LNHNV and CDR2 is YYDKDF in the germline V gene (reference sequence). CDR3 length: 13 residues. Data came from immunoSEQ multiplex PCR; TCRdb stores just in-frame clones and leaves some out. Of 79,000 or so clones listed, 85% to 95% were seen once; the top ten hold approximately 0.35%. The material sequenced was T cells isolated from PBMCs. The J gene is TRBJ1-2, the V gene TRBV15, with D unclear. The receptor comes from a human donor in good health. CDR3 amino acids: CATRSLANYGYTF. The CDR3 DNA follows: TGTGCCACCAGAAGCTTAGCTAACTATGGCTACACCTTC.